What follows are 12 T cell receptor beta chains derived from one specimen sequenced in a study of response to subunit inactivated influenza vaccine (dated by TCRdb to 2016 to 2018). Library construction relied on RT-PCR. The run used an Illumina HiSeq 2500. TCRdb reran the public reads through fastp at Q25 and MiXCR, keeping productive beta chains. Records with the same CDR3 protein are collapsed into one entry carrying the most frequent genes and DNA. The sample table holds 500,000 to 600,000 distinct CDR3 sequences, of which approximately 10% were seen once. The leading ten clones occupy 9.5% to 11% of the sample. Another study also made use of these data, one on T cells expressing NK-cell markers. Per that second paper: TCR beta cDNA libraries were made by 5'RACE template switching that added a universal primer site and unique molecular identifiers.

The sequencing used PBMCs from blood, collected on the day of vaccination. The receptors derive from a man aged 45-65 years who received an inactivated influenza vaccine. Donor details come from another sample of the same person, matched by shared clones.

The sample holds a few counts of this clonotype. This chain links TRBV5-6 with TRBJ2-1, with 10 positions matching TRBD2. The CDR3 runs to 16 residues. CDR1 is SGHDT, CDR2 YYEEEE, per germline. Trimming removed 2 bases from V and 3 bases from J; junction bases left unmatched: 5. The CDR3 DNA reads TGTGCCAGCAGCTTCTTTACTAGCGGGGACTACAATGAGCAGTTCTTC. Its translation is CASSFFTSGDYNEQFF.

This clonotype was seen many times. DNA of the CDR3: TGCACCGCTAGCGGGACGTCCATTGTTCCGGCAGATACGCAGTATTTT. As protein: CTASGTSIVPADTQYF. This chain links TRBV20-1 with TRBJ2-3; 9 nucleotides line up with TRBD2. CDR1 DFQATT and CDR2 SNEGSKA come from the germline V gene (reference sequence). This CDR3 contains 16 residues.

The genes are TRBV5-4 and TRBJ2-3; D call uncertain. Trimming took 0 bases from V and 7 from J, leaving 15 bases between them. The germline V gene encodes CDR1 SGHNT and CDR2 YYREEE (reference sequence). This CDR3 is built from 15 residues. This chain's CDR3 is CASSLGAPSINTQYF. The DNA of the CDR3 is TGTGCCAGCAGCTTGGGGGCACCGTCGATAAATACGCAGTATTTT.

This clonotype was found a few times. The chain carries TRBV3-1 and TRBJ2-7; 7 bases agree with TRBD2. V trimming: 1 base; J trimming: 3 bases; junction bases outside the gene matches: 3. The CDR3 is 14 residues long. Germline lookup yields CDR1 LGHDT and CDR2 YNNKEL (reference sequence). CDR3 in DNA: TGTGCCAGCAGCCAAGCGGGGGGAATCTACGAGCAGTACTTC. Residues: CASSQAGGIYEQYF.

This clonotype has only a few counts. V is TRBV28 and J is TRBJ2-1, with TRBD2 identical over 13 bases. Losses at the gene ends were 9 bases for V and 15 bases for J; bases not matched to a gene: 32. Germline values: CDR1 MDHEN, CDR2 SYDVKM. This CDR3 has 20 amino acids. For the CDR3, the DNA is TGTGCCAGTTTCCCTGAGGGACTAGCGGGGCGGTCTAGCGGGAGGGCCATACGGTTCTTC. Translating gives CASFPEGLAGRSSGRAIRFF.

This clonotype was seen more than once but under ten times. CDR3 DNA: TGTGCCAGCAGCCAAGGGCAGGGCGGGGGGGCGGAGACCCAGTACTTC. Protein product: CASSQGQGGGAETQYF. The chain is built from TRBV4-2 and TRBJ2-5; 9 bases agree with TRBD2. Germline V lookup: CDR1 LGHNA, CDR2 YNFKEQ. CDR3 length: 16 amino acids. After removal of 1 base from V and 5 bases from J, the junction contained 8 bases not matched to a gene.

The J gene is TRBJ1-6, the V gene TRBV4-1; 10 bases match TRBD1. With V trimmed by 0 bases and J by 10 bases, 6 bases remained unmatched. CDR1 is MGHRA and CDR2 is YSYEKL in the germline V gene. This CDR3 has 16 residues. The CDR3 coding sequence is TGCGCCAGCAGCCAAGATACGACAGGGGGCAAATCACCCCTCCACTTT. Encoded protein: CASSQDTTGGKSPLHF.

The CDR3 DNA follows: TGTGCCAGCAGCTTAGTCCCCCTACTCCGGGACTCACAGTTTTTTGAGCAGTACTTC. Protein product: CASSLVPLLRDSQFFEQYF. This chain uses TRBV11-2 with TRBJ2-7; possibly TRBD2 for D (6 bases). Looked up from germline, CDR1 is SGHAT and CDR2 is FQNNGV. The CDR3 sequence is 19 residues long. With 1 base removed from V and 7 bases from J, the gap between germline ends came to 29 bases.

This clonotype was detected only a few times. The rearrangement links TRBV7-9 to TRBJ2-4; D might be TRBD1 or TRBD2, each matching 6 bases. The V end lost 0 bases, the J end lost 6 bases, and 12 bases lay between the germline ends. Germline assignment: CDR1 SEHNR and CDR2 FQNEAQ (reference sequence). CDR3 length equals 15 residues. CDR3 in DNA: TGTGCCAGCAGCTTAGCTTTTAGGGGGGCAAACATTCAGTACTTC. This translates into CASSLAFRGANIQYF.

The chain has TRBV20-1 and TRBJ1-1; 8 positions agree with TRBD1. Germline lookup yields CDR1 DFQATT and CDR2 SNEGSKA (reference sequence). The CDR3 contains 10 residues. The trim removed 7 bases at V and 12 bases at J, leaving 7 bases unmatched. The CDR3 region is CSVDRGPTFF. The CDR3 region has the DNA TGCAGTGTCGACAGGGGCCCTACTTTCTTT.

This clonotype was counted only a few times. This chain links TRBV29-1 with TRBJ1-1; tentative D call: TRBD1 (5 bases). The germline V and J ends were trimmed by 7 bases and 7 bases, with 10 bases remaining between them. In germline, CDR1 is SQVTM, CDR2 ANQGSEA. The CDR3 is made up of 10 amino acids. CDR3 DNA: TGCAGCGGGGGGGACGGTGAAGCTTTCTTT. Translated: CSGGDGEAFF.

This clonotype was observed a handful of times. CDR3: CASSLGSTGPYNSPLHF. In nucleotides, the CDR3 is TGTGCCAGCAGTTTGGGAAGTACAGGCCCCTATAATTCACCCCTCCACTTT. J is TRBJ1-6 and V is TRBV12-3 or TRBV12-4; TRBD1 might be the D (5 bases). V lost 3 bases and J lost 2, with 14 bases in between. The CDR3 contains 17 residues.